This T cell receptor beta chain originates from a study of OX40 agonist ivuxolimab in advanced cancers. Per the germline V gene, CDR1 is GTSNPN and CDR2 is SVGIG (reference sequence). V shed 3 bases and J 4 bases; nucleotides not matched to a gene: 7. CDR3 size: 15 residues. The data were produced by immunoSEQ multiplex PCR, yet TCRdb's version contains in-frame clones alone and is incomplete. Among 8,500 to 13,000 clones listed, around 78% were seen once. This sample comprised CD4+ or CD8+ T cells sorted from blood, obtained in a trial of the OX40 agonist ivuxolimab. The chain carries TRBV30 and TRBJ1-4; TRBD1 agrees at 8 bases. The receptor was isolated from an adult with an advanced solid tumor such as melanoma, head and neck, liver or kidney cancer. The CDR3 DNA reads as TGTGCCTGGAGCAGGACAGGGTCCGTTAATGAAAAACTGTTTTTT. Encoded protein: CAWSRTGSVNEKLFF.